This T cell receptor beta chain was recovered during a study of blood T cell repertoires in COVID-19. Background on the study: The study drew acute and convalescent COVID-19 samples from the United States, Italy and Spain. PBMCs, B-cell-depleted T cells, or T cells were the source of the cDNA or gDNA that made up the material.

The CDR3 loop spans 15 amino acids. The germline V gene has CDR1 SGDLS and CDR2 YYNGEE. V lost 0 bases and J lost 5; bases outside the gene matches: 6. The sample holds one count of this clone. Patients in Seattle were enrolled during active infection, then followed longitudinally. Per the original data handling: The assay estimated nucleated cells by amplifying reference gene primers. The protocol was immunoSEQ multiplex PCR, while the TCRdb copy is restricted to in-frame clones and leaves out a portion. Clonal size and the V and J genes are those of that table, whereas D and trimming came from the DNA. This sample carries around 340,000 clones, 75% to 90% of them seen once, and the ten largest clones take just over 7%.

What was sequenced was peripheral blood. This sequence was found in a woman aged 55-70 years with COVID-19, enrolled during active disease. The chain carries TRBV9 and TRBJ2-7, with TRBD2 identical over 9 bases. As DNA, the CDR3 is TGTGCCAGCAGCGTAGGGGGACTAGCATTCCACGAGCAGTACTTC. Residues: CASSVGGLAFHEQYF. Drawing the rest from reference TRBV9 and TRBJ2-7, the complete variable domain is DSGVTQTPKHLITATGQRVTLRCSPRSGDLSVYWYQQSLDQGLQFLIQYYNGEERAKGNILERFSAQQFPDLHSELNLSSLELGDSALYFCASSVGGLAFHEQYFGPGTRLTVT.